The clone carrying this T cell receptor beta chain was observed a few times. No antigen is known for it. CD4+ naive, central memory, regulatory and stem cell-like memory subsets were isolated by sorting on CD45RO/CCR7/CD25/CD127/CD95/CD27. The data stem from a study of beta chain features in type 1 diabetes. Points from the study as a whole: Within each of all four CD4+ subsets, Type 1 diabetes patients had TCRB CDR3s that were moderately but significantly shorter. Reduced insertions and increased deletions marked VDJ junctions in type 1 diabetes patients. Any HLA effect on TCRB rearrangement was left unresolved by small sub-analyses. Overrepresentation of cells with high TCR expression could result from cDNA sequencing.

V gave up 1 base and J gave up 5 bases, with 11 bases separating them. The CDR3 length is 14 residues. Germline V CDR1 and CDR2: SEHNR, FQNEAQ (reference sequence). The authors reverse transcribed all of the isolated RNA, so sequencing captured expressed TCRB transcripts. The table came from immunoSEQ multiplex PCR; TCRdb's copy has only in-frame clones and leaves some out. The sample includes 600,000 or so clones, about 14% seen only once; the top ten take 0.035% to 0.045%. This TCR derives from a man aged 18 to 30 with type 1 diabetes. Sequences were obtained from naive CD4+ T cells from blood. J is TRBJ1-1 and V is TRBV7-9; D perhaps matches TRBD1 (5 bases). CDR3 amino acids: CASSLGGARTEAFF. The CDR3 DNA sequence: TGTGCCAGCAGCTTAGGGGGCGCGAGGACTGAAGCTTTCTTT.